One and the same sample provided the 21 T cell receptor beta chains below, sequenced in a study of blood T cell repertoires in COVID-19. Profiling relied on immunoSEQ multiplex PCR, and the TCRdb table lists in-frame clones only, not all of them. The sample comprises 75,000 to 90,000 clones, 80% to 95% of which are singletons, and about 1% rests with the top ten. The sequencing input was peripheral blood. These receptor sequences come from a woman between 50 and 59 years old in a cohort sampled during active COVID-19.

The chain recombines TRBV24-1 with TRBJ2-5; TRBD1 matches 8 bases. There are 16 residues in the CDR3. J was trimmed by 5 bases and V by 0 bases; bases with no gene match: 7. Germline-derived CDR1 and CDR2 are KGHDR and SFDVKD. DNA of the CDR3: TGTGCCACCAGTGATTTGGGACAGGGAATTTCTGAGACCCAGTACTTC. Protein sequence: CATSDLGQGISETQYF.

The V and J genes are TRBV28 and TRBJ1-1; 8 nucleotides agree with TRBD1. The CDR3 loop spans 14 amino acids. CDR1 and CDR2 (germline): MDHEN, SYDVKM. J gave up 2 bases and V 5 bases, and 4 bases lay outside the gene matches. The CDR3 reads CASSPGTGNTEAFF. DNA for the CDR3: TGTGCCAGCAGTCCGGGGACAGGAAACACTGAAGCTTTCTTT.

The chain has TRBV6-4 and TRBJ2-7; TRBD2 might be the D (7 bases). Per germline, CDR1 MRHNA and CDR2 SNTAGT. Trimming removed 0 bases at V and 10 bases at J, with 25 bases between. The CDR3 is made up of 17 amino acids. The CDR3 nucleotides are TGTGCCAGCAGTGACTCGAGGACGAGACCGGGGGGCTACGGCCAGTACTTC. It translates to CASSDSRTRPGGYGQYF.

The gene calls are TRBV18 and TRBJ1-2; TRBD1 aligns across 10 bases. CDR3 length equals 14 residues. V trimming: 6 bases; J trimming: 7 bases; junction bases outside the gene matches: 8. Germline V gene lookup returns CDR1 KGHSH and CDR2 LQKENI. CDR3 amino acids: CASSTSGQGIGYTF. As DNA, the CDR3 is TGTGCCAGCTCCACGTCGGGACAGGGGATTGGCTACACCTTC.

The chain is built from TRBV28 and TRBJ2-5; D possibly corresponds to TRBD1 (7 bases). CDR1 is MDHEN, CDR2 SYDVKM, per germline. V lost 3 bases and J lost 5, with 13 bases in between. The CDR3 loop spans 14 amino acids. The CDR3 sequence: CASSLGGRGETQYF. The CDR3 coding sequence is TGTGCCAGCAGTTTGGGGGGCAGGGGGGAGACCCAGTACTTC.

This clone was seen only once. The rearrangement links TRBV7-6 to TRBJ2-5, with 8 bases identical to TRBD2. The germline V gene encodes CDR1 SGHVS and CDR2 FNYEAQ. The CDR3 consists of 17 residues. The ends lost 0 bases at V and 0 bases at J; junction bases unmatched: 6. CDR3 DNA sequence: TGTGCCAGCAGCTTAGCGGTCGCTAGCGGGTACCAAGAGACCCAGTACTTC. The encoded protein is CASSLAVASGYQETQYF.

The chain links TRBV7-6 to TRBJ1-1, with TRBD1 identical over 7 bases. In germline, CDR1 is SGHVS, CDR2 FNYEAQ. V lost 3 bases, J lost 1 base, and 5 bases stayed unmatched. The CDR3 runs to 15 residues. CDR3 region: CASSLGQFGNTEAFF. In DNA form, the CDR3 reads TGTGCCAGCAGCTTGGGACAGTTTGGGAACACTGAAGCTTTCTTT.

V and J are TRBV30 and TRBJ2-3; 8 positions match TRBD2. The trim removed 2 bases at V and 2 bases at J, leaving 3 bases unmatched. There are 14 residues in the CDR3. Germline values: CDR1 GTSNPN, CDR2 SVGIG (reference sequence). The CDR3 loop is CAWSRTSYTDTQYF. CDR3 coding DNA: TGTGCCTGGAGTAGGACTAGCTACACAGATACGCAGTATTTT.

The chain uses TRBV6-1 and TRBJ2-7; TRBD2 matches at 10 bases. The length of the CDR3 is 15 residues. The V and J ends lost 2 bases and 5 bases, in that order; junction bases with no gene match: 6. The germline gives CDR1 MNHNS, CDR2 SASEGT. CDR3 in DNA: TGTGCCAGCAGTGAAAGAAGCGGGAGGGCCGACGAGCAGTACTTC. It codes for CASSERSGRADEQYF.

The chain carries TRBV28 and TRBJ1-1; D is perhaps TRBD1 (6 bases). The V and J ends lost 4 bases and 5 bases respectively, with 14 bases between them. CDR3 length: 14 residues. Germline CDR1 and CDR2: MDHEN and SYDVKM. CDR3 protein: CASSYAGARTEAFF. The CDR3 DNA is TGTGCCAGCAGTTATGCAGGGGCGCGAACTGAAGCTTTCTTT.

The V call is TRBV28, the J call TRBJ1-1; D is undetermined. The germline V gene encodes CDR1 MDHEN and CDR2 SYDVKM. The ends were cut back, 7 bases at V and 0 bases at J, with 12 bases in the middle. This CDR3 has 14 amino acids. CDR3 region: CASTPAELNTEAFF. The CDR3 DNA is TGTGCCAGCACCCCAGCGGAGTTGAACACTGAAGCTTTCTTT. Full variable domain (rest looked up from reference TRBV28 and TRBJ1-1): DVKVTQSSRYLVKRTGEKVFLECVQDMDHENMFWYRQDPGLGLRLIYFSYDVKMKEKGDIPEGYSVSREKKERFSLILESASTNQTSMYLCASTPAELNTEAFFGQGTRLTVV.

J is TRBJ1-6 and V is TRBV28; no definite D call. The V and J ends lost 0 bases and 5 bases respectively, with 5 bases between them. The CDR3 consists of 14 residues. CDR1 and CDR2 from the germline V gene are MDHEN and SYDVKM. The CDR3 spells CASSLWRHNSPLHF. CDR3 nucleotides: TGTGCCAGCAGTTTATGGCGGCATAATTCACCCCTCCACTTT.

The chain couples TRBV7-2 to TRBJ1-1, with a tentative D call TRBD1 (5 bases). This CDR3 spans 15 amino acids. V was clipped by 7 bases and J by 0 bases, with 15 bases between them. Germline values: CDR1 SGHTA, CDR2 FQGNSA. The CDR3 nucleotides are TGTGCCAGCACCGCTAATAGGGGTATGAACACTGAAGCTTTCTTT. Its protein is CASTANRGMNTEAFF.

The J gene is TRBJ2-7, the V gene TRBV20-1, with D unclear. Germline V gene data show CDR1 as DFQATT and CDR2 as SNEGSKA (reference sequence). The CDR3 contains 10 residues. Trimming removed 7 bases from V and 3 bases from J, with 7 bases in between. CDR3 bases: TGCAGTGGAGGCGACTACGAGCAGTACTTC. It is translated as CSGGDYEQYF.

The CDR3 loop reads CASSPDRGEQYF. The CDR3 DNA is TGTGCCAGCAGCCCTGACAGGGGGGAGCAGTACTTC. V is TRBV2 and J is TRBJ2-7; 9 nucleotides agree with TRBD1. The CDR3 contains 12 residues. The germline CDR1 and CDR2 sequences are SNHLY and FYNNEI. V lost 6 bases and J lost 7; bases outside the gene matches: 4. The full variable domain, with the rest looked up from reference TRBV2 and TRBJ2-7, is EPEVTQTPSHQVTQMGQEVILRCVPISNHLYFYWYRQILGQKVEFLVSFYNNEISEKSEIFDDQFSVERPDGSNFTLKIRSTKLEDSAMYFCASSPDRGEQYFGPGTRLTVT.

As DNA, the CDR3 is TGTGCCAGCAGCCCGGCGCGGGCGGGAGTTCTAGATACGCAGTATTTT. This encodes CASSPARAGVLDTQYF. This chain links TRBV13 with TRBJ2-3, with 7 bases matching TRBD2. Germline V CDR1 and CDR2: PRHDT, FYEKMQ (reference sequence). The CDR3 spans 16 residues. With 5 bases clipped from V and 5 bases from J, the junction kept 13 bases outside the gene matches. The full variable domain, with the rest looked up from reference TRBV13 and TRBJ2-3, is AAGVIQSPRHLIKEKRETATLKCYPIPRHDTVYWYQQGPGQDPQFLISFYEKMQSDKGSIPDRFSAQQFSDYHSELNMSSLELGDSALYFCASSPARAGVLDTQYFGPGTRLTVL.

The chain has TRBV3-1 (or the pseudogene TRBV3-2) and TRBJ1-2, with 10 nucleotides matching TRBD1. The junction had 5 bases not matched to a gene; V was cut back by 0 bases and J by 4 bases. Germline V lookup: CDR1 LGHDT, CDR2 YNNKEL (reference sequence). CDR3 length equals 16 residues. CDR3 sequence reads: CASSQEWGTGAYGYTF. CDR3 coding DNA: TGTGCCAGCAGCCAAGAGTGGGGGACAGGGGCCTATGGCTACACCTTC.

The chain combines TRBV11-2 with TRBJ1-1; D is undetermined. V was clipped by 5 bases and J by 7 bases, with 8 bases between them. This CDR3 is built from 11 residues. Germline V gene sequence: CDR1 SGHAT, CDR2 FQNNGV. The CDR3 DNA reads TGTGCCAGCAGCACCCGGAGTGAAGCTTTCTTT. Amino acids: CASSTRSEAFF.

The rearrangement joins TRBV28 to TRBJ2-3, with 11 bases matching TRBD2. Germline V lookup: CDR1 MDHEN, CDR2 SYDVKM. With 6 bases clipped from V and 2 bases from J, the junction kept 7 bases outside the gene matches. This CDR3 comprises 16 residues. The CDR3 spells CASRASGRSYTDTQYF. The CDR3 coding sequence is TGTGCCAGCAGGGCTAGCGGGAGGTCCTACACAGATACGCAGTATTTT.

This chain joins TRBV27 and TRBJ2-1, with D maybe TRBD2 (6 bases). The CDR3 sequence is 17 residues long. Trimming left V 3 bases short and J 0 bases short, with 15 bases between. CDR1 and CDR2 (germline): MNHEY, SMNVEV (reference sequence). The CDR3 here is CASSFRAGGSSYNEQFF. DNA for the CDR3: TGTGCCAGCAGTTTTAGAGCGGGCGGTAGCTCCTACAATGAGCAGTTCTTC.

This chain joins TRBV4-1 and TRBJ1-3, with 8 bases fitting TRBD1. The V gene end was trimmed by 5 bases and the J gene end by 0 bases; junction bases not matched to a gene: 9. This CDR3 region has 17 residues. Germline V gene sequence: CDR1 MGHRA, CDR2 YSYEKL. The CDR3 nucleotides read TGCGCCAGCAGCGATCGGGACAGGACGAGCTCTGGAAACACCATATATTTT. It encodes CASSDRDRTSSGNTIYF.